These T cell receptor beta chains were read from a single sample in a study of CD8 T cells in Susac syndrome. Via MiXCR, TCRdb re-called the immunoSEQ multiplex PCR reads, giving one row per CDR3 protein. The sample consists of around 50,000 distinct CDR3 sequences, about 91% of them appearing once. Sequencing was carried out using CD8+ T cells from PBMCs. The origin of the receptors is a human donor in good health. Each CDR3 is given with its conserved first and last residue. The order of the fields is J gene, V gene, clone size, CDR3 protein. Some rows mark clone size as missing; the rest say once, few, many or name a class of expanded clone.

TRBJ2-7	TRBV9	NA	CASSVGLAGVYEQYF
TRBJ1-1	TRBV19	NA	CASSMGQANTEAFF
TRBJ1-1	TRBV12-3/TRBV12-4	NA	CASSDQGLPTFF
TRBJ2-6	TRBV4-2	NA	CASSQDHPGLSDSGANVLTF
TRBJ2-6	TRBV20-1	NA	CSARTNSGANVLTF
TRBJ2-6	TRBV11-2	NA	CASSLENPDRGAYSGANVLTF
TRBJ2-1	TRBV7-2	NA	CASSLGPRMEYNEQFF
TRBJ2-2	TRBV4-1	NA	CASSQEWSGRRRELFF
TRBJ2-1	TRBV6-1	once	CASTDLAGVPNYNEQFF
TRBJ2-7	TRBV3-1	NA	CASSQAAYEQYF
TRBJ2-1	TRBV19	NA	CASSIGAANEQFF
TRBJ2-1	TRBV6-5	NA	CASSYGGEGPLGVEQFF
TRBJ2-7	TRBV7-9	NA	CASSHTTTYEQYF
TRBJ2-2	TRBV29-1	NA	CSVGGGGGLNTGELFF
TRBJ2-1	TRBV4-1	NA	CASSQVGLAGATDEQFF
TRBJ2-7	TRBV6-5	once	CASSTGLYYEQYF
TRBJ2-7	TRBV18	NA	CASSPRSYEQYF
TRBJ2-3	TRBV27	once	CASSLFGGTDTQYF
TRBJ2-1	TRBV9	NA	CASTRAGAPSDEQFF
TRBJ2-1	TRBV6-1	once	CASSFASYNEQFF
TRBJ2-2	TRBV7-6	NA	CASSWIGQGNTGELFF
TRBJ2-2	TRBV19	NA	CASSIDKGQTTPGSCFF
TRBJ2-5	TRBV7-9	NA	CASSLDEGRIETQYF
TRBJ2-1	TRBV12-3/TRBV12-4	NA	CASSFGVGFTSGEQFF
TRBJ1-1	TRBV29-1	NA	CSVAKNTEAFF
TRBJ2-2	TRBV6-5	once	CASSYGAGNLRTGELFF
TRBJ2-1	TRBV6-4	NA	CASSDRQYLGEQFF
TRBJ1-3	TRBV7-9	once	CASSLQGPGNTIYF
TRBJ2-5	TRBV25-1	NA	CASSDGYQETQYF
TRBJ2-7	TRBV15	NA	CATSADGVAGQGAYEQYF
TRBJ2-7	TRBV29-1	NA	CSVWDGTYEQYF
TRBJ1-1	TRBV5-1	NA	CASSFTGGEAFF
TRBJ2-1	TRBV6-1	NA	CASSEVPSLGANEQFF
TRBJ2-1	TRBV6-2/TRBV6-3	NA	CASSYSRANEQFF
TRBJ2-1	TRBV19	NA	CASSIVRGTYNEQFF
TRBJ2-7	TRBV6-2/TRBV6-3	NA	CASSYPQETQTYEQYF
TRBJ2-6	TRBV4-3	NA	CASSQDEGGSGANVLTF
TRBJ1-1	TRBV29-1	NA	CSGAGQKGEAFF
TRBJ2-1	TRBV13	NA	CASSSRDTPENEQFF
TRBJ2-4	TRBV4-1	NA	CASSPTRERAKNIQYF